This T cell receptor beta chain comes out of a study of T-cell reconstitution after alpha-beta-depleted transplantation in children. Notes on the study in general: Where alpha-beta T cells came from about two months after transplant was reportedly several hundred expanded graft clones. After one year, T-cell counts and TCRbeta diversity mostly came from new T cells.

Trimming removed 5 bases at V and 4 bases at J, with 21 bases between. Germline V gene lookup returns CDR1 MDHEN and CDR2 SYDVKM. The CDR3 contains 16 residues. The TCRbeta library was prepared with unique molecular identifiers. TCRdb used MiXCR to reprocess the PCR reads, holding one entry per CDR3 protein. The sample holds a few hundred thousand distinct CDR3 sequences; 20% to 30% are singletons and the top ten take around a third. Of note for this clonotype: What it recognizes is unknown.

Source: PBMCs, taken before TCRalphabeta/CD19-depleted stem cell transplant. The sequence derives from a boy under two years old with Wiskott-Aldrich syndrome, due to receive a stem cell transplant. The chain uses TRBV28 and TRBJ2-7; D possibly uses TRBD1 or TRBD2 (5 bases each). The CDR3 sequence is CASSLIPPWDPYEQYF. The DNA of the CDR3 is TGTGCCAGCAGTCTTATCCCCCCCTGGGACCCGTACGAGCAGTACTTC.